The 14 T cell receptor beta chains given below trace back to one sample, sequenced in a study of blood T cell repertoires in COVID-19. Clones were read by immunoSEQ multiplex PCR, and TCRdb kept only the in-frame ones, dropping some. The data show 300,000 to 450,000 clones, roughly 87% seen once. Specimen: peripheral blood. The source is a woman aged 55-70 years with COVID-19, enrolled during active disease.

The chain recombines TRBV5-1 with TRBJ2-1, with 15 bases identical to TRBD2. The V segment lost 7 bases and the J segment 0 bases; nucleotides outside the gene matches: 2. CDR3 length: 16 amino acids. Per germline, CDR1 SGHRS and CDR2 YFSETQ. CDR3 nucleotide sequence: TGCGCCAGCGGACTAGCGGGGGGGAGCTCCTACAATGAGCAGTTCTTC. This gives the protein CASGLAGGSSYNEQFF.

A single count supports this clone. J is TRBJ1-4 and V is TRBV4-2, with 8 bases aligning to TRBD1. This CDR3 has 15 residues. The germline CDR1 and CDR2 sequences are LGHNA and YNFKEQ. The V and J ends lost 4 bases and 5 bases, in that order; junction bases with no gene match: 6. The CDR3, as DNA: TGTGCCAGCAGCCGCAGCAGGGGGCGAAATGAAAAACTGTTTTTT. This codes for CASSRSRGRNEKLFF.

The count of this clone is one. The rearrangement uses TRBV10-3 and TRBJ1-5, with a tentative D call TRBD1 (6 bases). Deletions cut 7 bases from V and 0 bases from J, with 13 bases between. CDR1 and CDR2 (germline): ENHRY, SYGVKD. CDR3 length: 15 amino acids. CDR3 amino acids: CAIKNDRYSNQPQHF. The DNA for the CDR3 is TGTGCCATCAAGAATGACAGGTATAGCAATCAGCCCCAGCATTTT.

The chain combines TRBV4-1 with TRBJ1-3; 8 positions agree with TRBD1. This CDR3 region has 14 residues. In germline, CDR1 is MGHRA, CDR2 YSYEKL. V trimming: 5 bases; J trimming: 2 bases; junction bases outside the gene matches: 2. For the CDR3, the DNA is TGCGCCAGCAGCTGGACAGGGCCTGGAAACACCATATATTTT. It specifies CASSWTGPGNTIYF.

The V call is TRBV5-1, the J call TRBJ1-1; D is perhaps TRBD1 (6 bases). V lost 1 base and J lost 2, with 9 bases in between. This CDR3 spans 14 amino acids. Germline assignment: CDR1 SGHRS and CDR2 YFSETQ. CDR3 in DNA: TGCGCCAGCAGCTTGAGACAGGATAACACTGAAGCTTTCTTT. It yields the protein CASSLRQDNTEAFF.

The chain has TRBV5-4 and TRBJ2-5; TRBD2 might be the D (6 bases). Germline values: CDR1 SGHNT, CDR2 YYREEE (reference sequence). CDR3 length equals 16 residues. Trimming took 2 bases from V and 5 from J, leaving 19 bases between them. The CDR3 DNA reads TGTGCCAGCAGCTTATTTTTAAGCGGCGGGGTGGAGACCCAGTACTTC. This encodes CASSLFLSGGVETQYF.

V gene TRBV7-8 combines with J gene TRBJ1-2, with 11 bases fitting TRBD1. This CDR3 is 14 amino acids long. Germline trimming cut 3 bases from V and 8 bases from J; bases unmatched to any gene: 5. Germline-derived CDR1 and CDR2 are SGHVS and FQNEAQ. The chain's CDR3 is CASSFGQGAEGYTF. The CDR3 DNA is TGTGCCAGCAGCTTCGGACAGGGGGCTGAGGGCTACACCTTC. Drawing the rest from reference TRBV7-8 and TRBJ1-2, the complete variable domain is GAGVSQSPRYKVAKRGQDVALRCDPISGHVSLFWYQQALGQGPEFLTYFQNEAQLDKSGLPSDRFFAERPEGSVSTLKIQRTQQEDSAVYLCASSFGQGAEGYTFGSGTRLTVV.

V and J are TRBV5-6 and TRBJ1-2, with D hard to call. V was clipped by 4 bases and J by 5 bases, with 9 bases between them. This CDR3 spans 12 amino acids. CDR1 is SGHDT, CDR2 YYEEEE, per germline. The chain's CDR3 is CASSLGTYGYTF. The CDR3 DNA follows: TGTGCCAGCAGCCTGGGCACATATGGCTACACCTTC. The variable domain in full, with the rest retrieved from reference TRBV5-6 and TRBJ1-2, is DAGVTQSPTHLIKTRGQQVTLRCSPKSGHDTVSWYQQALGQGPQFIFQYYEEEERQRGNFPDRFSGHQFPNYSSELNVNALLLGDSALYLCASSLGTYGYTFGSGTRLTVV.

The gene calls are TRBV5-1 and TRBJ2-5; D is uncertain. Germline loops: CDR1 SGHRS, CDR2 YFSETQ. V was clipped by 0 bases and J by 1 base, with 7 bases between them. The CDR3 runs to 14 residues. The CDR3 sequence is CASSLAFSQETQYF. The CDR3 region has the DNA TGCGCCAGCAGCTTGGCCTTCAGCCAAGAGACCCAGTACTTC.

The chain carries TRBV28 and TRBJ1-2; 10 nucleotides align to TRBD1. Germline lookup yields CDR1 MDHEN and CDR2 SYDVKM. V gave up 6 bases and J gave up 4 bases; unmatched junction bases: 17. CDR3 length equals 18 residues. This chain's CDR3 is CASSLLIPGQGSFYGYTF. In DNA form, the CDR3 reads TGTGCCAGCAGCTTACTGATTCCGGGACAGGGGTCTTTCTATGGCTACACCTTC.

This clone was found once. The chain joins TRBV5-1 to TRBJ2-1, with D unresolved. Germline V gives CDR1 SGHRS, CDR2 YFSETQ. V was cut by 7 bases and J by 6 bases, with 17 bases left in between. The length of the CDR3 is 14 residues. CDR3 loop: CASGYTVPLNEQFF. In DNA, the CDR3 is TGCGCCAGCGGCTACACAGTGCCTCTCAATGAGCAGTTCTTC.

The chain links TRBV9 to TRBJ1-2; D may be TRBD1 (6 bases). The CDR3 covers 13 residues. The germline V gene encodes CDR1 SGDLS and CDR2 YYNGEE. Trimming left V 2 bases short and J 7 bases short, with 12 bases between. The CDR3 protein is CASSVGRGFGYTF. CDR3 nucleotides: TGTGCCAGCAGCGTTGGCAGGGGTTTTGGCTACACCTTC.

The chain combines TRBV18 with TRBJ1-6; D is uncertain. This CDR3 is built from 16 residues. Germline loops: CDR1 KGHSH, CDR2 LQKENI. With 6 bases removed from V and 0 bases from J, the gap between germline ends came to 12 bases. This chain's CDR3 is CASSTTGSSYNSPLHF. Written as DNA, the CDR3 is TGTGCCAGCTCTACGACGGGGAGCTCCTATAATTCACCCCTCCACTTT.

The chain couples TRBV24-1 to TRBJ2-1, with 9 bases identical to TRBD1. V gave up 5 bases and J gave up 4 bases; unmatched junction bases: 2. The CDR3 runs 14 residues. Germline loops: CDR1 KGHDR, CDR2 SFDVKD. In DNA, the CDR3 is TGTGCCACCAGTGGGGGGACAGGGTACAATGAGCAGTTCTTC. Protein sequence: CATSGGTGYNEQFF.